This T cell receptor (beta chain) was found in a study of blood T cell repertoires in COVID-19. Study information: T cells, B-cell-depleted T cells, or PBMCs supplied cDNA or gDNA.

Germline V gene lookup returns CDR1 MNHNS and CDR2 SASEGT. This CDR3 is built from 15 residues. Germline trimming cut 2 bases from V and 0 bases from J; bases unmatched to any gene: 3. Seattle patients were enrolled during active infection and followed longitudinally. This clone was picked up a small number of times. TCRdb's table, derived via immunoSEQ multiplex PCR, lists solely in-frame clones and lacks some. The sample contains about 360,000 clones, about 88% of which appear only once. The sample consisted of peripheral blood. The source is a woman aged 55-70 years with COVID-19, enrolled during active disease. This chain uses TRBV6-1 with TRBJ1-2, with 7 positions matching TRBD1. For the CDR3, the DNA is TGTGCCAGCAGTGAAAGGGACAGAGCTAACTATGGCTACACCTTC. Its translation is CASSERDRANYGYTF.